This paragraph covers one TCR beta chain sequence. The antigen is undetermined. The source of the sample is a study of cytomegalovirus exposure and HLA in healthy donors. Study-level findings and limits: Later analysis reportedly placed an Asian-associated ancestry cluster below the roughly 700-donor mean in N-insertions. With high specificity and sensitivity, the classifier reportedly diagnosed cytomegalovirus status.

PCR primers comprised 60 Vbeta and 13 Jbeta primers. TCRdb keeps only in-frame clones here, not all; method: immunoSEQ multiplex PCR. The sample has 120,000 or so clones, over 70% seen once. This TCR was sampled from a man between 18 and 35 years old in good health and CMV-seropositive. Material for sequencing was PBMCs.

The CDR3 sequence is CASSLLPTGGTEAFF. DNA of the CDR3: TGTGCCAGCAGTCTACTCCCGACAGGGGGTACTGAAGCTTTCTTT. This chain uses TRBV27 with TRBJ1-1, with TRBD1 matching 9 bases. Germline loops: CDR1 MNHEY, CDR2 SMNVEV (reference sequence). CDR3 length: 15 amino acids. The ends lost 5 bases at V and 5 bases at J; junction bases unmatched: 9.